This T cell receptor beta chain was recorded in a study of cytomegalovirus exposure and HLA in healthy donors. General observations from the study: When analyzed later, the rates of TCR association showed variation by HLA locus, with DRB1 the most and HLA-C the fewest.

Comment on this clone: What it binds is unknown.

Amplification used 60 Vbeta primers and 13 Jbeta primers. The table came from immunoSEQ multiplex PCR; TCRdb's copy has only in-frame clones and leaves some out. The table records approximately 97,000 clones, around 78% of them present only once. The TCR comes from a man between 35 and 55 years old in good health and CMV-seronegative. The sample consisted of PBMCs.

CDR3 protein: CASSLGTGSNEKLFF. CDR3 nucleotide sequence: TGCGCCAGCAGCTTGGGGACAGGTTCGAATGAAAAACTGTTTTTT. V is TRBV5-1 and J is TRBJ1-4, with TRBD1 identical over 7 bases. The CDR3 extends over 15 amino acids. The V segment lost 0 bases and the J segment 5 bases; nucleotides outside the gene matches: 4. Germline V gene sequence: CDR1 SGHRS, CDR2 YFSETQ. Full variable domain (rest looked up from reference TRBV5-1 and TRBJ1-4): KAGVTQTPRYLIKTRGQQVTLSCSPISGHRSVSWYQQTPGQGLQFLFEYFSETQRNKGNFPGRFSGRQFSNSRSEMNVSTLELGDSALYLCASSLGTGSNEKLFFGSGTQLSVL.